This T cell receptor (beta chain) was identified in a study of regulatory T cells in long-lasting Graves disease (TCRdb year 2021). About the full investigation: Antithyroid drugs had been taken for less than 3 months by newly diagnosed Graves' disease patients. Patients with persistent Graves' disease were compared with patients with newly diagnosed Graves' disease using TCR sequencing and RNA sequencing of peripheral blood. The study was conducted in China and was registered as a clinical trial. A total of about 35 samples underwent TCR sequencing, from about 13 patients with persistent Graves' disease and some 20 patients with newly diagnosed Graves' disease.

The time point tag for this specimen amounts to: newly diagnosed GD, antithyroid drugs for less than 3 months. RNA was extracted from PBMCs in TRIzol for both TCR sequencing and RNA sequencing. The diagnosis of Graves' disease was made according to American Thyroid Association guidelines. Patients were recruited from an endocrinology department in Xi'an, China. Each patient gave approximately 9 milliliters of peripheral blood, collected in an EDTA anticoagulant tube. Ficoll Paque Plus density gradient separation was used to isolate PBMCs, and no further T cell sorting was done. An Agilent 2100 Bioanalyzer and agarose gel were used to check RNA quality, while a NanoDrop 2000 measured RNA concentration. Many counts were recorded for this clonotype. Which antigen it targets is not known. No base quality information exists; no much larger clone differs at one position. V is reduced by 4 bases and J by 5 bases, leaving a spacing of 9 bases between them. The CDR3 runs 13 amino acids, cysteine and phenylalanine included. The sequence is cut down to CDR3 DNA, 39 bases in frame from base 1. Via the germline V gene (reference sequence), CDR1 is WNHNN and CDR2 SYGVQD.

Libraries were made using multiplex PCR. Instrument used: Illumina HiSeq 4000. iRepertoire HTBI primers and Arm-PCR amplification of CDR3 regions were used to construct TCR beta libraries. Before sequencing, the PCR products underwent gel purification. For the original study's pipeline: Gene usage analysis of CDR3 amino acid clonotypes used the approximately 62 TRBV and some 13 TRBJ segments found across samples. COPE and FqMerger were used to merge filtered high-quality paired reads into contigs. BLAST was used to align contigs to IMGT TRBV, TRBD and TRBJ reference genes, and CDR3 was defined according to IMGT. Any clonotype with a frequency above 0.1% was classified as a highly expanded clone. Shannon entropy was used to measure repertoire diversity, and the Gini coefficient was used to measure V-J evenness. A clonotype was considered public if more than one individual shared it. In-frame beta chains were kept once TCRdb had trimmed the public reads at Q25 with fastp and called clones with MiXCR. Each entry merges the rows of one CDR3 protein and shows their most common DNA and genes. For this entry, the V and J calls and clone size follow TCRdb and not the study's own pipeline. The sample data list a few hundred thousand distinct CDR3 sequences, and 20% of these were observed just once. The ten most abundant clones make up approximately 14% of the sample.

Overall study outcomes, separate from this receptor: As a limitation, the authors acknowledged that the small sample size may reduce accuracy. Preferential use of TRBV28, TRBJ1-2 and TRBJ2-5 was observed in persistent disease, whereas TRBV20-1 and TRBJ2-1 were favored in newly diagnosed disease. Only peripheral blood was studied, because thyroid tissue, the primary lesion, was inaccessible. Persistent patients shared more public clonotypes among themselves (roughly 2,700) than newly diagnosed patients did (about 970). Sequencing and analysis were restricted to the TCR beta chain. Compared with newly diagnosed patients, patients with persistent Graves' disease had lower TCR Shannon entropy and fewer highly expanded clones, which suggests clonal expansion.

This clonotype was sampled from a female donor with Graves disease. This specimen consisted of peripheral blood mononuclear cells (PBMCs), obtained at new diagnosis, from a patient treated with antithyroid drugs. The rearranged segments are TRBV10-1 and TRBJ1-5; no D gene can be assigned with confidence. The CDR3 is CASSVGLDQPQHF. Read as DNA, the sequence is TGCGCCAGCAGTGTAGGGCTGGATCAGCCCCAGCATTTT.